The subject of this entry is one TCR beta chain. The repertoire was sequenced with immunoSEQ multiplex PCR; TCRdb's copy has only in-frame clones and lacks some. The data hold some 71,000 clones, with roughly 90% observed a single time. CDR1 is SGHAT, CDR2 FQNNGV, per germline. The CDR3 loop spans 15 amino acids. The ends lost 5 bases at V and 5 bases at J; junction bases unmatched: 8. This entry is derived from a study of T cell changes during pregnancy in multiple sclerosis. Sequenced here: peripheral blood, sampled in the third trimester of pregnancy. J is TRBJ2-7 and V is TRBV11-2; 11 bases agree with TRBD2. The source is a female donor with multiple sclerosis, enrolled in a pregnancy study. CDR3 region: CASSLRLAGFNEQYF. CDR3 bases: TGTGCCAGCAGCCTACGACTAGCGGGGTTTAACGAGCAGTACTTC.